The T cell receptor (beta chain) described here comes from a study of T cells in Graves' hyperthyroidism and ophthalmopathy. On the study more broadly: Peripheral blood draws took place at initial diagnosis, ahead of any treatment. The study's findings and limits: Blood also held most thyroid clonotypes expanded beyond 0.001.

Germline values: CDR1 MRHNA, CDR2 SNTAGT. The V segment lost 8 bases and the J segment 3 bases; nucleotides outside the gene matches: 7. There are 14 residues in the CDR3. TCR beta CDR3 regions were amplified from RNA transcripts. When the TCR CDR3 underwent first-round RT-PCR, the HTBI primer set was used. MiXCR, run by TCRdb on the multiplex PCR reads, gives a single entry per CDR3 protein. The table lists 450,000 to 650,000 distinct CDR3 sequences, less than 25% of them singletons. About this clonotype: Antigen: not known.

Specimen: blood. The source of this sequence is a man aged 18 to 29 with Graves' hyperthyroidism. The chain combines TRBV6-4 with TRBJ1-3; 7 bases match TRBD1. CDR3 nucleotide sequence: TGTGCCAGCCAACACAGGGGACTTGGAAACACCATATATTTT. This codes for CASQHRGLGNTIYF.